Sequencing of this TCR beta chain was carried out in a study of T cells in Graves' hyperthyroidism and ophthalmopathy. Study at large: Initial diagnosis, before any treatment, was when peripheral blood was collected. Findings and caveats of the study: Before onset, ophthalmopathy was predicted by the model a median 6.5 months earlier.

Diagnosing involved the use of clinical symptoms, serum thyroxine and TRAb, thyroid ultrasound and orbital computed tomography. Cells are PBMCs isolated from around 9.4 ml of fresh blood. Amplification of TCR beta CDR3 regions was performed using RNA transcripts as template. HTBI primers were employed in a first-round RT-PCR of the TCR CDR3. TCRdb passed the multiplex PCR reads through MiXCR, listing each CDR3 protein once. Of more than 300,000 distinct CDR3 sequences listed, 14% are singletons. Points on this clonotype: Antigen specificity is unknown. A much larger clone differs from this one at a single base, so this may be a read error.

The sequence derives from a woman aged 60 to 75 with Graves' hyperthyroidism. Sequenced material: blood.

CDR3: CANSLQGQPQHF. The CDR3, as DNA: TGTGCCAACAGTCTACAGGGACAGCCCCAGCATTTT. V is TRBV12-3 or TRBV12-4 and J is TRBJ1-5, with a weak D call TRBD1 (6 bases). This CDR3 has 12 amino acids.